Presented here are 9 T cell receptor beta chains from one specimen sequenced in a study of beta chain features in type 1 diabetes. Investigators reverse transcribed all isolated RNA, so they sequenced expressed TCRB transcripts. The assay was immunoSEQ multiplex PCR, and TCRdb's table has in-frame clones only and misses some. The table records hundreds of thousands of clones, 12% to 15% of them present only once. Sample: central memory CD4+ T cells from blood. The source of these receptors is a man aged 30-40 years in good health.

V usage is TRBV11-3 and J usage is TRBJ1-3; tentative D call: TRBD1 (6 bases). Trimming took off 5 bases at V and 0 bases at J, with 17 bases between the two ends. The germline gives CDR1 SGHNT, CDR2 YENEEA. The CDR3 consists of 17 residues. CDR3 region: CASSKTGPASSGNTIYF. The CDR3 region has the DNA TGTGCCAGCAGCAAAACAGGGCCGGCTAGCTCTGGAAACACCATATATTTT.

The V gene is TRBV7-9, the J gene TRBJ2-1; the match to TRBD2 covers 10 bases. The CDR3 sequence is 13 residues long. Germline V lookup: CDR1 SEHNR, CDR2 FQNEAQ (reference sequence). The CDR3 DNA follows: TGTGCTTCGCTAGCGGGGGTGTACAATGAGCAGTTCTTC. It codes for CASLAGVYNEQFF.

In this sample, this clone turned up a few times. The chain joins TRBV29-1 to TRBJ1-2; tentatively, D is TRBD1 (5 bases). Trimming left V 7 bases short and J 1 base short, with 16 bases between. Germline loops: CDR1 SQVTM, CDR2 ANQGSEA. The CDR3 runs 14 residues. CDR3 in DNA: TGCAGCGGGCACTACCTAGACAGTAACTATGGCTACACCTTC. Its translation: CSGHYLDSNYGYTF.

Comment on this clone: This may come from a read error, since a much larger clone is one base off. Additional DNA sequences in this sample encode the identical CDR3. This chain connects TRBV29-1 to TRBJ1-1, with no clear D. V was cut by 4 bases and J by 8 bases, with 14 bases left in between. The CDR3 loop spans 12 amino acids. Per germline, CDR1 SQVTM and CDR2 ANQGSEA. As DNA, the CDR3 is TGCAGCGTTGTATCGCCAGGAGCGGAAGCTTTCTTT. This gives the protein CSVVSPGAEAFF.

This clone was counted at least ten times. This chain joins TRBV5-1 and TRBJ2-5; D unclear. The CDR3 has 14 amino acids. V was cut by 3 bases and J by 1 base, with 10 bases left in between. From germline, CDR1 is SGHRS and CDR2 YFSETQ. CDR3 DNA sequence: TGCGCCAGCAGCTCCCTGCCGGGCCAAGAGACCCAGTACTTC. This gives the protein CASSSLPGQETQYF.

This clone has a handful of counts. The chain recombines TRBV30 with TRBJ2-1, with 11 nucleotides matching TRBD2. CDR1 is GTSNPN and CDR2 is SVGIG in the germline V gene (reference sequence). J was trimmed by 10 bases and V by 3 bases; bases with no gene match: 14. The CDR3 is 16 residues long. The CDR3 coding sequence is TGTGCCTGGAGCCTACTAGCGGGAGTCCACAAACGAGAGCAGTTCTTC. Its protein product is CAWSLLAGVHKREQFF.

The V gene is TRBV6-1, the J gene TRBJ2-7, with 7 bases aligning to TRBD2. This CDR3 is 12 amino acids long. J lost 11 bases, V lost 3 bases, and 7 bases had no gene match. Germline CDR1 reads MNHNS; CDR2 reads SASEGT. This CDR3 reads CASSEGQREEYV. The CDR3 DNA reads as TGTGCCAGCAGTGAGGGCCAACGGGAGGAGTACGTC.

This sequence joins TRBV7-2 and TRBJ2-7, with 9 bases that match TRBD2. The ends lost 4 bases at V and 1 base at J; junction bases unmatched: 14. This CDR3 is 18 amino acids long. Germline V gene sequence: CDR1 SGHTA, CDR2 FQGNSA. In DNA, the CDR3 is TGTGCCAGCAGCTCCTTCCCTCCGGGTAGCGGGAGATCCTACGAGCAGTACGTC. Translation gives CASSSFPPGSGRSYEQYV.

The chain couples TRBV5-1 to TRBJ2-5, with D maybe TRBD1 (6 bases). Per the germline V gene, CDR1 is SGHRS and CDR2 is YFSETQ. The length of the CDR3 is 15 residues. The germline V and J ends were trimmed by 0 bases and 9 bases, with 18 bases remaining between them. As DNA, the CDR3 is TGCGCCAGCAGCTTGGCCGGGACACCCACATGGCCCCAGTACTTC. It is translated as CASSLAGTPTWPQYF. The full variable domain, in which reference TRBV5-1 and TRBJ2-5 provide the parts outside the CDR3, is KAGVTQTPRYLIKTRGQQVTLSCSPISGHRSVSWYQQTPGQGLQFLFEYFSETQRNKGNFPGRFSGRQFSNSRSEMNVSTLELGDSALYLCASSLAGTPTWPQYFGPGTRLLVL.